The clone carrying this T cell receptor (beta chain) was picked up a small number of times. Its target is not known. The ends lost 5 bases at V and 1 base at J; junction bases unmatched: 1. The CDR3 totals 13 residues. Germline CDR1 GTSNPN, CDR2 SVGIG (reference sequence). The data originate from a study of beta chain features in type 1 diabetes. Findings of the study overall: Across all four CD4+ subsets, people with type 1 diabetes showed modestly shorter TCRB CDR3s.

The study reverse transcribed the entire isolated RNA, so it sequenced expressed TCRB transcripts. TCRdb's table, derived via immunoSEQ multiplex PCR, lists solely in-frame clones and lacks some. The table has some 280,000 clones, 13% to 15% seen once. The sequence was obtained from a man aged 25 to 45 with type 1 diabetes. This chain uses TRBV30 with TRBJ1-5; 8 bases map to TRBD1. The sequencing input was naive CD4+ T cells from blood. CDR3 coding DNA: TGTGCCTGGGACAGGGGAAGCAATCAGCCCCAGCATTTT. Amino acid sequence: CAWDRGSNQPQHF.